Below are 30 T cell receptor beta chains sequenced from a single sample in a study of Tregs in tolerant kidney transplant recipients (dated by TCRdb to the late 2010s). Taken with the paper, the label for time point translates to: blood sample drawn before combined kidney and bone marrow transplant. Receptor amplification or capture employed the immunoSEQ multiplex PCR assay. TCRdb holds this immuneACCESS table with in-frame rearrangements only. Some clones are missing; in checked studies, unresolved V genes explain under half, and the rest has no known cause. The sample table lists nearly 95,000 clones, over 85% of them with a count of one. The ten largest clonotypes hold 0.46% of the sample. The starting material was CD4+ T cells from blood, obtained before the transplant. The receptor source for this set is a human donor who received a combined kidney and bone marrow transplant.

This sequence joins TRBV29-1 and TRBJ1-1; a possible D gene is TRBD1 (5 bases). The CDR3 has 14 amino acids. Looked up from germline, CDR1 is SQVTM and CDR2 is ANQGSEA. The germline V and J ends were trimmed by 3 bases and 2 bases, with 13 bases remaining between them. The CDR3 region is CSVDARRGNTEAFF. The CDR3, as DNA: TGCAGCGTTGATGCAAGGAGGGGAAACACTGAAGCTTTCTTT.

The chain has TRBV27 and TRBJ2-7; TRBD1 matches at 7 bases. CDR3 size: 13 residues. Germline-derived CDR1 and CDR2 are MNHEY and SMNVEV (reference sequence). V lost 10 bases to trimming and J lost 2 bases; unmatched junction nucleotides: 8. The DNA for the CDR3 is TGTGCCACTAAGACAGGGACCACCTACGAGCAGTACTTC. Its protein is CATKTGTTYEQYF.

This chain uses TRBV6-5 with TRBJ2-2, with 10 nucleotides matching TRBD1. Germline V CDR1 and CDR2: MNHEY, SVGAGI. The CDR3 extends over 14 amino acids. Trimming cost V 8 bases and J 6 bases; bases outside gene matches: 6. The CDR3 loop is CASARQGAPGELFF. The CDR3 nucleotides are TGTGCCAGCGCTAGACAGGGGGCGCCCGGGGAGCTGTTTTTT.

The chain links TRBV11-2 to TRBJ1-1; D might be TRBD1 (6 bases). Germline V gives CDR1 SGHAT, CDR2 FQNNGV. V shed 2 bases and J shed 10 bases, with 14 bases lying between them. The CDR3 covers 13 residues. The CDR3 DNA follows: TGTGCCAGCAGCTTAATGGGTAGAGGGGGAGCTTTCTTT. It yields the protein CASSLMGRGGAFF.

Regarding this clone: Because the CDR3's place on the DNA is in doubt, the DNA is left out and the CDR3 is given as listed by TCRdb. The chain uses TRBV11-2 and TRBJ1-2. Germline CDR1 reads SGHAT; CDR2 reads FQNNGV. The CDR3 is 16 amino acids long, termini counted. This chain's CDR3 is CASSFGPGGTSYGYTF.

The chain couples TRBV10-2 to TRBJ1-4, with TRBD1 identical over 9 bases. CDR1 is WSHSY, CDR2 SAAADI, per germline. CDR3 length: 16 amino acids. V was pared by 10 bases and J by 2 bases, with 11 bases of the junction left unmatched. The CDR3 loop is CATSGTGSLTNEKLFF. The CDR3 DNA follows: TGCGCCACCTCCGGGACAGGGTCCCTGACTAATGAAAAACTGTTTTTT.

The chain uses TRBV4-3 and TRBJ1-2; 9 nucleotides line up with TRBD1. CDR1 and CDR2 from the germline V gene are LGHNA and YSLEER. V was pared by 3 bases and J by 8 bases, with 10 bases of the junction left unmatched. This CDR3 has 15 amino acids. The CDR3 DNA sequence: TGCGCCAGCAGCCACCCGGGACAGGGAGTGAGCGGCTACACCTTC. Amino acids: CASSHPGQGVSGYTF.

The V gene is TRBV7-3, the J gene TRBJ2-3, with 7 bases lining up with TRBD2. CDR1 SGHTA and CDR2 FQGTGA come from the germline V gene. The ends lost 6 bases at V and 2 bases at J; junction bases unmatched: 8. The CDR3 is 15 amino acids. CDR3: CASSVLAGDTDTQYF. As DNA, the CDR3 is TGTGCCAGCAGTGTCCTCGCGGGGGACACAGATACGCAGTATTTT.

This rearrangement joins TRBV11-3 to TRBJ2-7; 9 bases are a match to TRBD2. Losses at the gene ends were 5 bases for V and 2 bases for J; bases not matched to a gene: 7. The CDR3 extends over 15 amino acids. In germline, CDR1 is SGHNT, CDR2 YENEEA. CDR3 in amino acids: CASSPRTSAAYEQYF. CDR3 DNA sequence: TGTGCCAGCAGCCCGAGGACTAGCGCCGCCTACGAGCAGTACTTC.

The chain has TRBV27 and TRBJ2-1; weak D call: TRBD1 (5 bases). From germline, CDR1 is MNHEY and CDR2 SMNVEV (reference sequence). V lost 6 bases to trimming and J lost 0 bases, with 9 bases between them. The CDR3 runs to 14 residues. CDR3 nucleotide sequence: TGTGCCAGCAGGGGGCTTCTCTCCTACAATGAGCAGTTCTTC. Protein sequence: CASRGLLSYNEQFF.

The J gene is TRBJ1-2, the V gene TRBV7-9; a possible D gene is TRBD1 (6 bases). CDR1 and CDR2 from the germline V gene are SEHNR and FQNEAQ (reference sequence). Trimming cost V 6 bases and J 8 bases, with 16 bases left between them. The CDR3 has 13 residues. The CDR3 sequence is CASSQVQGSGYTF. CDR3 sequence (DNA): TGTGCCAGCAGTCAGGTCCAGGGGTCAGGCTACACCTTC.

The CDR3 coding sequence is TGTGCCAGCAGTCCCACCCCAGGGGTCCGTGAAAAACTGTTTTTT. Encoded protein: CASSPTPGVREKLFF. V usage is TRBV6-6 and J usage is TRBJ1-4; a weak D match, TRBD1 (6 bases). From germline, CDR1 is MNHNY and CDR2 SVGAGI (reference sequence). CDR3 size: 15 residues. V dropped 5 bases and J dropped 7 bases, with 17 bases sitting between them.

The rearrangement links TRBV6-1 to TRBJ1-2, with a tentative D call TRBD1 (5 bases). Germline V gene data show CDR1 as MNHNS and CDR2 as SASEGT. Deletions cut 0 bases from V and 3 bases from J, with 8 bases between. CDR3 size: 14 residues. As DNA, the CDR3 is TGTGCCAGCAGTGAAGCAGCGACAGACTATGGCTACACCTTC. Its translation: CASSEAATDYGYTF.

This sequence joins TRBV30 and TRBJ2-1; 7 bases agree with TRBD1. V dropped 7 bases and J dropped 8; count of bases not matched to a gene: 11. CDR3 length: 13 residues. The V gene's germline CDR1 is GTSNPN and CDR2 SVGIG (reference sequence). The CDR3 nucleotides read TGTGCCTCCCCAAGGACAGGTGGCCATGAGCAGTTCTTC. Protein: CASPRTGGHEQFF.

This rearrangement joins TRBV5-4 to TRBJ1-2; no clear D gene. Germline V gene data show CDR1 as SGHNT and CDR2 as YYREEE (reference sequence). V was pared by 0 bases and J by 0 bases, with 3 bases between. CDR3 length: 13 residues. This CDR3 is CASSLVANYGYTF. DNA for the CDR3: TGTGCCAGCAGCTTGGTCGCTAACTATGGCTACACCTTC.

CDR3 DNA: TGTGCCAGCAGCGTCGGGCAGGGCGAATATACGCAGTATTTT. It specifies CASSVGQGEYTQYF. This chain connects TRBV9 to TRBJ2-3; weak D call: TRBD1 (5 bases). CDR3 size: 14 residues. Looked up from germline, CDR1 is SGDLS and CDR2 is YYNGEE. Trimming shortened V by 2 bases and J by 7 bases, and 14 bases separated the two germline ends.

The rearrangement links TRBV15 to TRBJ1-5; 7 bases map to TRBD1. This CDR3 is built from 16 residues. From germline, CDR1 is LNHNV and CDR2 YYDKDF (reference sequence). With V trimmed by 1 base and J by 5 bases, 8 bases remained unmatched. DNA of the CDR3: TGTGCCACCAGCAGAGGTGGGGACAGCCGGTATCAGCCCCAGCATTTT. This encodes CATSRGGDSRYQPQHF.

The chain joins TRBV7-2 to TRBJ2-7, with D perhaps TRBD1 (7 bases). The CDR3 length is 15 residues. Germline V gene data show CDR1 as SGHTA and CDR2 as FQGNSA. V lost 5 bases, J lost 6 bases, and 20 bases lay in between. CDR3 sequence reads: CASSRPAGQMGEQYF. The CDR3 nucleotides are TGTGCCAGCAGCCGCCCCGCGGGACAGATGGGCGAGCAGTACTTC.

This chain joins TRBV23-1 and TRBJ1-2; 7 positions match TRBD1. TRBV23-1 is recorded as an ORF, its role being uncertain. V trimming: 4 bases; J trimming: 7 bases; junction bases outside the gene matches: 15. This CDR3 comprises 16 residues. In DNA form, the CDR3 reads TGCGCCAGCAGTCTGAAGAAAGGGACAGACCCCGCTGGCTACACCTTC. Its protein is CASSLKKGTDPAGYTF.

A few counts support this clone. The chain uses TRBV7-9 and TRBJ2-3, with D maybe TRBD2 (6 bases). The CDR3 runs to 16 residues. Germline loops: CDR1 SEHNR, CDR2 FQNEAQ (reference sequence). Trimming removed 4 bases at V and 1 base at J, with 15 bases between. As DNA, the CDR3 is TGTGCCAGCAGCTCTAGGAGCGGGTTGGGCACAGATACGCAGTATTTT. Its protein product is CASSSRSGLGTDTQYF.

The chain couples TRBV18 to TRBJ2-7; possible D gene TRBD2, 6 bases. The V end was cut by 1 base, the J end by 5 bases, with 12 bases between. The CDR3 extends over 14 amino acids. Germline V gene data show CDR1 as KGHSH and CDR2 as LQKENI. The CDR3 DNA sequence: TGTGCCAGCTCACCACACGGGGGAGCGGACGAGCAGTACTTC. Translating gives CASSPHGGADEQYF.

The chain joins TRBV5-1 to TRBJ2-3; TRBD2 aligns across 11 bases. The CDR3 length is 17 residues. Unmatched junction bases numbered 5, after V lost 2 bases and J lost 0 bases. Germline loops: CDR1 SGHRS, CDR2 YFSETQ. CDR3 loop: CASSLLAGDSSTDTQYF. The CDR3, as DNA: TGCGCCAGCAGCTTACTAGCGGGAGACTCTAGCACAGATACGCAGTATTTT.

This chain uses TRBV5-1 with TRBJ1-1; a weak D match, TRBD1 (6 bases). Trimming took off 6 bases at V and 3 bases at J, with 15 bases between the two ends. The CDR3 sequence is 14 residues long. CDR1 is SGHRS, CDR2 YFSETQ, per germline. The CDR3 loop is CASNPWGQDTEAFF. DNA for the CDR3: TGCGCCAGCAACCCATGGGGGCAGGACACTGAAGCTTTCTTT.

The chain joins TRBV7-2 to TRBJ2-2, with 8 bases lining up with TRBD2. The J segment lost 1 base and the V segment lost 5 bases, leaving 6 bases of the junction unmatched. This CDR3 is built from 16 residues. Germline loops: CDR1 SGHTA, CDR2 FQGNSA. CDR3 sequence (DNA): TGTGCCAGCAGCCCCCGGGGACTAGGGAACACCGGGGAGCTGTTTTTT. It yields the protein CASSPRGLGNTGELFF. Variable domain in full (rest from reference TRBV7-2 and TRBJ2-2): GAGVSQSPSNKVTEKGKDVELRCDPISGHTALYWYRQSLGQGLEFLIYFQGNSAPDKSGLPSDRFSAERTGGSVSTLTIQRTQQEDSAVYLCASSPRGLGNTGELFFGEGSRLTVL.

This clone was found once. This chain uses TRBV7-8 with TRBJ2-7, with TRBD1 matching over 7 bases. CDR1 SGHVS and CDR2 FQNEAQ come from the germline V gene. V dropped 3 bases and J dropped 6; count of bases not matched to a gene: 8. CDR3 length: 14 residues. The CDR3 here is CASSLTGFGVEQYF. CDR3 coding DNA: TGTGCCAGCAGCTTGACAGGGTTCGGGGTCGAGCAGTACTTC.

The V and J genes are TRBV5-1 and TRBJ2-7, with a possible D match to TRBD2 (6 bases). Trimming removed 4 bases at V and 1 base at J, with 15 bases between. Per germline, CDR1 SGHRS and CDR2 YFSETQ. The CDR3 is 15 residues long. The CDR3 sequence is CASSPNRGKSYEQYF. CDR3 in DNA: TGCGCCAGCAGCCCTAACCGGGGGAAGTCCTACGAGCAGTACTTC. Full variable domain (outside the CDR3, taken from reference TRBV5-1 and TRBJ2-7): KAGVTQTPRYLIKTRGQQVTLSCSPISGHRSVSWYQQTPGQGLQFLFEYFSETQRNKGNFPGRFSGRQFSNSRSEMNVSTLELGDSALYLCASSPNRGKSYEQYFGPGTRLTVT.

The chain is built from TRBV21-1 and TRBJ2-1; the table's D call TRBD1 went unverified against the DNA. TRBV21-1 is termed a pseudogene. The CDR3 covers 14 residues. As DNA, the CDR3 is TGTGCCAGTTCTGGACGGGACAACCGCAATGAGCAGTTCTTC. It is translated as CASSGRDNRNEQFF.

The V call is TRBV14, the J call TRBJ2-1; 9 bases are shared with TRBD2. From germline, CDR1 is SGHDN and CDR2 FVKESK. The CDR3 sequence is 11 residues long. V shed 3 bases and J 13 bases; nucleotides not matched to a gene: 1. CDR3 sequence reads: CASSHSGRQFF. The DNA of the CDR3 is TGTGCCAGCAGCCATAGCGGGAGACAGTTCTTC.

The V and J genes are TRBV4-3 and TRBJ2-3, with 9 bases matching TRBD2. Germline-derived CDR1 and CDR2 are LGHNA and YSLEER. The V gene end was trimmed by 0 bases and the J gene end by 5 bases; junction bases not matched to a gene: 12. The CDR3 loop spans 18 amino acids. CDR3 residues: CASSQDGGGGPPRDTQYF. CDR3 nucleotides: TGCGCCAGCAGCCAAGATGGCGGGGGGGGGCCTCCACGAGATACGCAGTATTTT.

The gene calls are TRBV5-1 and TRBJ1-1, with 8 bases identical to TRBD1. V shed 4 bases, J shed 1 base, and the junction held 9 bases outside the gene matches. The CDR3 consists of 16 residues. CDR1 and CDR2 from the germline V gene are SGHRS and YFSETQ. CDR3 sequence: CASSRTAQGANTEAFF. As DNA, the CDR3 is TGCGCCAGCAGCCGCACCGCTCAGGGGGCGAACACTGAAGCTTTCTTT. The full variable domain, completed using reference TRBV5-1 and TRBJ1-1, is KAGVTQTPRYLIKTRGQQVTLSCSPISGHRSVSWYQQTPGQGLQFLFEYFSETQRNKGNFPGRFSGRQFSNSRSEMNVSTLELGDSALYLCASSRTAQGANTEAFFGQGTRLTVV.